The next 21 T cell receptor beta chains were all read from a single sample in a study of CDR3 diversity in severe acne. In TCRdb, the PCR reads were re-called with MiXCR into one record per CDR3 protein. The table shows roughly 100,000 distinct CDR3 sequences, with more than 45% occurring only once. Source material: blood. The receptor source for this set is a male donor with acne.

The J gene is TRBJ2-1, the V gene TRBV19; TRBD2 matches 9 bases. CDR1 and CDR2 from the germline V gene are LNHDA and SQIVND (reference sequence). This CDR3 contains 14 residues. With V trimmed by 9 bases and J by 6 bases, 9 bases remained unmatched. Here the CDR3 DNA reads TGTGCCAGCGTAGGACTAGCGACCCTCAATGAGCAGTTCTTC. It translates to CASVGLATLNEQFF. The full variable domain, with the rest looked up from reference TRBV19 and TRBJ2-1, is DGGITQSPKYLFRKEGQNVTLSCEQNLNHDAMYWYRQDPGQGLRLIYYSQIVNDFQKGDIAEGYSVSREKKESFPLTVTSAQKNPTAFYLCASVGLATLNEQFFGPGTRLTVL.

Here the CDR3 reads CASSQAGSSPLHF. The DNA for the CDR3 is TGTGCCAGCAGCCAAGCTGGGTCCTCACCCCTCCACTTT. The chain combines TRBV3-1 with TRBJ1-6; D remains ambiguous. V lost 1 base and J lost 10, with 8 bases in between. The CDR3 has 13 amino acids. Germline V gene sequence: CDR1 LGHDT, CDR2 YNNKEL (reference sequence). Based on the CDR3 plus reference TRBV3-1 and TRBJ1-6, the full variable domain is DTAVSQTPKYLVTQMGNDKSIKCEQNLGHDTMYWYKQDSKKFLKIMFSYNNKELIINETVPNRFSPKSPDKAHLNLHINSLELGDSAVYFCASSQAGSSPLHFGNGTRLTVT.

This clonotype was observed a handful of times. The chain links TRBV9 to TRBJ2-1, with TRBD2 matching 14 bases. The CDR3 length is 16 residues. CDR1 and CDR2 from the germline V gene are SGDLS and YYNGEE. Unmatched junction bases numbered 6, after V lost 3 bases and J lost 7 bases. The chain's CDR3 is CASSGLTSGRANEQFF. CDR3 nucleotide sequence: TGTGCCAGCAGCGGATTGACTAGCGGGAGGGCAAATGAGCAGTTCTTC.

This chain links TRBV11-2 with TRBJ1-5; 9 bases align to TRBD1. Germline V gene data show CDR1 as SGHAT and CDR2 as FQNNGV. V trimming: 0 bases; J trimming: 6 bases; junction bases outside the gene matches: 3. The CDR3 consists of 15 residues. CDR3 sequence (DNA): TGTGCCAGCAGCTTAGACGGGACAGGGTTTCAGCCCCAGCATTTT. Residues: CASSLDGTGFQPQHF.

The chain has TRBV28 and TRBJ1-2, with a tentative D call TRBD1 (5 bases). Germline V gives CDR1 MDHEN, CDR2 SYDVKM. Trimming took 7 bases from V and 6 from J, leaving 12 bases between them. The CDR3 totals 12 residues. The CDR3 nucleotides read TGTGCCAGCAATCCGGGGGGGGATGGCTACACCTTC. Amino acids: CASNPGGDGYTF.

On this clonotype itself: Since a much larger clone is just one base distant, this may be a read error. Written as DNA, the CDR3 is TGTGCCACTACTAGTTCGACAGCCTATGGGGCCAACGTCCCGACTTTC. It is translated as CATTSSTAYGANVPTF. The J gene is TRBJ2-6, the V gene TRBV19; the D call may be TRBD1 or TRBD2 (5 bases each). In germline, CDR1 is LNHDA, CDR2 SQIVND (reference sequence). CDR3 size: 16 residues.

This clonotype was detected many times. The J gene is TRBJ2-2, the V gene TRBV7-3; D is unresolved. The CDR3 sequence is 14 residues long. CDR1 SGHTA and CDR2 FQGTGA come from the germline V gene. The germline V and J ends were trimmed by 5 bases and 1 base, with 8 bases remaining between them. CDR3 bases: TGTGCCAGCAGCCTCTTCCTGAACACCGGGGAGCTGTTTTTT. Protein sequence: CASSLFLNTGELFF.

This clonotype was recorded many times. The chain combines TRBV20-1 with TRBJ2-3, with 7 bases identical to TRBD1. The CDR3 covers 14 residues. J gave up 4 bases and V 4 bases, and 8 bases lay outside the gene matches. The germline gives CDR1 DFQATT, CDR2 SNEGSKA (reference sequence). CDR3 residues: CSAKDRLQADTQYF. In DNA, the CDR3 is TGCAGTGCTAAGGACAGGCTCCAGGCAGATACGCAGTATTTT.

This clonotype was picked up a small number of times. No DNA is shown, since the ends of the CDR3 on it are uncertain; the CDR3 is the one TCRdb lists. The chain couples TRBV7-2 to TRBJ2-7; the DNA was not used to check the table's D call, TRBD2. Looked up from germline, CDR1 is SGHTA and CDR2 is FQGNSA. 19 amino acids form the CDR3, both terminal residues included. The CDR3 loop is CASSFYICGQAGGVSEQYF.

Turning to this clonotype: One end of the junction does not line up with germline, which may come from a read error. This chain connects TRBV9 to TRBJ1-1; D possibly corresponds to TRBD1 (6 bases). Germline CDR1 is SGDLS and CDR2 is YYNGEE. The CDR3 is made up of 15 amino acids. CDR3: CASSVEGGAFTGAFF. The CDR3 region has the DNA TGTGCCAGCAGCGTAGAGGGGGGTGCGTTCACTGGAGCTTTCTTT.

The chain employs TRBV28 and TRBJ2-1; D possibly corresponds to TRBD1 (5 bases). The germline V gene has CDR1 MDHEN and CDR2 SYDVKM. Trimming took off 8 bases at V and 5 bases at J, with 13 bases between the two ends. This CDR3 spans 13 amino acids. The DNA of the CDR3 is TGTGCCAGCGTTAGGGGTCATCACAATGAGCAGTTCTTC. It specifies CASVRGHHNEQFF.

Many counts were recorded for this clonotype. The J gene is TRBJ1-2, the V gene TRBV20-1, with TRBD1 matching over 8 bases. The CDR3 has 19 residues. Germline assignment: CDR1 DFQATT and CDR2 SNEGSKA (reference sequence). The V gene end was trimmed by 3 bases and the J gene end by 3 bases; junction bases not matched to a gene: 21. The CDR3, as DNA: TGCAGTGCTAGTAGCTCGAGGAGGCAGGGGGCTGCCAGTGACTATGGCTACACCTTC. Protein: CSASSSRRQGAASDYGYTF.

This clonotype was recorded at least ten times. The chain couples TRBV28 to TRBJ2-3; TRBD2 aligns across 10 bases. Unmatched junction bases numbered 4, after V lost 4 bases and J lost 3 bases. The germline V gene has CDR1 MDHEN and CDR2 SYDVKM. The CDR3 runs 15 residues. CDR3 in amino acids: CASSSGTSETDTQYF. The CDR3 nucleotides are TGTGCCAGCAGTTCCGGGACTAGCGAAACAGATACGCAGTATTTT.

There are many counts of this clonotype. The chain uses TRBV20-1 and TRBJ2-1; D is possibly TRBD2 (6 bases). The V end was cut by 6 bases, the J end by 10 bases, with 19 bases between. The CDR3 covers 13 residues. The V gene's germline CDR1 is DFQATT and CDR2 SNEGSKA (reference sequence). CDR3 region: CSAHVPGEREQFF. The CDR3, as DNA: TGCAGTGCCCACGTTCCGGGAGAAAGGGAGCAGTTCTTC.

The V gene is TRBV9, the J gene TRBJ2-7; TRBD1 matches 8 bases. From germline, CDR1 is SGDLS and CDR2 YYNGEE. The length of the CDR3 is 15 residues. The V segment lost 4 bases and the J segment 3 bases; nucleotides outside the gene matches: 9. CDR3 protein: CASSQGDRLFYEQYF. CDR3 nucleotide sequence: TGTGCCAGCAGCCAAGGGGACAGGTTGTTCTACGAGCAGTACTTC. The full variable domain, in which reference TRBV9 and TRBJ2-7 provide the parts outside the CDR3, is DSGVTQTPKHLITATGQRVTLRCSPRSGDLSVYWYQQSLDQGLQFLIQYYNGEERAKGNILERFSAQQFPDLHSELNLSSLELGDSALYFCASSQGDRLFYEQYFGPGTRLTVT.

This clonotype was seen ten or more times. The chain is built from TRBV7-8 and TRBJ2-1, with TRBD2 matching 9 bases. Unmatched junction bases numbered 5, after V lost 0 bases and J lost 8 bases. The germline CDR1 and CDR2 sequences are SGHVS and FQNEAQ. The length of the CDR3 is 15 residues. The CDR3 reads CASSLARLAEDEQFF. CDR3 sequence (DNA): TGTGCCAGCAGCTTAGCGAGACTAGCGGAGGATGAGCAGTTCTTC.

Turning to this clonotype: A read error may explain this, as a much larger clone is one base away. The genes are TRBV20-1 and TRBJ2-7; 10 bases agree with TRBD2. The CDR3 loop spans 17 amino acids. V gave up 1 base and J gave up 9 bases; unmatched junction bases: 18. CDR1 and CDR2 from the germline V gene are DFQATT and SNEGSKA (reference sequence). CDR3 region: CSARGVTSGTSPRVQYF. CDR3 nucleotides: TGCAGTGCTAGAGGTGTAACTAGCGGGACTAGCCCGCGTGTGCAGTACTTC.

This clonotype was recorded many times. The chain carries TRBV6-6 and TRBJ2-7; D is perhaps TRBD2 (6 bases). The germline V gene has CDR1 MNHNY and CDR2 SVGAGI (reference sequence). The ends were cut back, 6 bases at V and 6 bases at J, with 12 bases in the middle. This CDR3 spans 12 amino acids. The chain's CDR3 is CASSGTSTEQYV. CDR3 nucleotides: TGTGCCAGCAGCGGGACTTCCACCGAGCAGTACGTC.

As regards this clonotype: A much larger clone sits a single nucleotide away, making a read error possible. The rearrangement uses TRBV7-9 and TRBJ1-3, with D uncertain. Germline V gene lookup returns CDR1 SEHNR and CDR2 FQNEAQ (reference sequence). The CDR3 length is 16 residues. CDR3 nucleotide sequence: TGTGCCCGCAGTTTGCGGGGTAAAAATGGTCGAAACACCATATATTTT. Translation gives CARSLRGKNGRNTIYF.

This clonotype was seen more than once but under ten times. CDR3 sequence reads: CASSLFGALQETQYF. The DNA for the CDR3 is TGTGCCAGCAGCTTATTCGGAGCGCTCCAAGAGACCCAGTACTTC. The chain uses TRBV7-2 and TRBJ2-5; D is ambiguous. CDR1 is SGHTA and CDR2 is FQGNSA in the germline V gene. The CDR3 runs 15 residues. V was shortened by 2 bases and J by 1 base, with 11 bases between the two germline ends.

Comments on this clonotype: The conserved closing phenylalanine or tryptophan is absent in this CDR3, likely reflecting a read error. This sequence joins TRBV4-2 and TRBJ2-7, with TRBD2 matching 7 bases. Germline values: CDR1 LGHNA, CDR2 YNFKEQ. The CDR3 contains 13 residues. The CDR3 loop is CTSSQAGSYGQYL. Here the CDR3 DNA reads TGTACCAGCAGCCAAGCGGGGAGCTACGGGCAGTACCTC.